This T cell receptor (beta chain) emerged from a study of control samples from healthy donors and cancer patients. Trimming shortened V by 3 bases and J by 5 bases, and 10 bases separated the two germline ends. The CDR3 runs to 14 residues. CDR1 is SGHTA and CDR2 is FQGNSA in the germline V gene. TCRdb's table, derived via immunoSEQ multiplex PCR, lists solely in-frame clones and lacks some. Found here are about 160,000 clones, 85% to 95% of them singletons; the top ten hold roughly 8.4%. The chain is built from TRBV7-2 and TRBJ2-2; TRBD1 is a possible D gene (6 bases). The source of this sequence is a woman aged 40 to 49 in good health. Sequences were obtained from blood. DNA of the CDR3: TGTGCCAGCAGCTTCAACAGGGATACCGGGGAGCTGTTTTTT. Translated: CASSFNRDTGELFF.